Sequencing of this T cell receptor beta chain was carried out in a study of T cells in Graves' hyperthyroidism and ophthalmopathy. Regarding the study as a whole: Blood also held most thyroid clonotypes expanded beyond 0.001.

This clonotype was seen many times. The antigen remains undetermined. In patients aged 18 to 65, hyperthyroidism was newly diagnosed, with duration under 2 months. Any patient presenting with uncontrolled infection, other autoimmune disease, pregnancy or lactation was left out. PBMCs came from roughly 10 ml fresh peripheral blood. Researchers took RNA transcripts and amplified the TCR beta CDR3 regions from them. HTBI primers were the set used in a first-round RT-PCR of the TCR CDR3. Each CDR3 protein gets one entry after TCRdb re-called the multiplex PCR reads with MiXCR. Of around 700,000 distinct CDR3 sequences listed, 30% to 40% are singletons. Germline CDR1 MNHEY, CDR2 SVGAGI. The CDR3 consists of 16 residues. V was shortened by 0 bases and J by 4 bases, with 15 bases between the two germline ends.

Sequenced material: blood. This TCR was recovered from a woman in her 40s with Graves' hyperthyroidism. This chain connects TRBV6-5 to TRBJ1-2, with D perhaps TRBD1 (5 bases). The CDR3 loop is CASSYSPQGGIYGYTF. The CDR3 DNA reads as TGTGCCAGCAGTTACTCTCCCCAGGGCGGGATCTATGGCTACACCTTC.